This TCR beta chain was captured by sequencing in a study of blood T cell repertoires in COVID-19. Study-wide context: PBMCs, B-cell-depleted T cells, or T cells provided the cDNA or gDNA that made up the material.

Enrolled during active infection, Seattle patients were then followed longitudinally. Germline V CDR1 and CDR2: LNHDA, SQIVND (reference sequence). The CDR3 length is 16 residues. Germline trimming cut 0 bases from V and 6 bases from J; bases unmatched to any gene: 7. Per the study methods: How many nucleated cells were present was estimated from reference gene primer amplification. The table came from immunoSEQ multiplex PCR; TCRdb's copy has only in-frame clones and leaves some out. D and trimming come from the DNA, and the V and J calls and clone size come from that table. The repertoire consists of roughly 200,000 clones, with approximately 86% occurring once and the leading ten covering about 1.3%.

This receptor was taken from a woman in her 30s with COVID-19, enrolled during active disease. Input material: peripheral blood. The chain joins TRBV19 to TRBJ2-3, with 9 bases matching TRBD2. This chain's CDR3 is CASSIEGGRATDTQYF. CDR3 bases: TGTGCCAGTAGTATAGAAGGCGGGAGGGCCACTGATACGCAGTATTTT.